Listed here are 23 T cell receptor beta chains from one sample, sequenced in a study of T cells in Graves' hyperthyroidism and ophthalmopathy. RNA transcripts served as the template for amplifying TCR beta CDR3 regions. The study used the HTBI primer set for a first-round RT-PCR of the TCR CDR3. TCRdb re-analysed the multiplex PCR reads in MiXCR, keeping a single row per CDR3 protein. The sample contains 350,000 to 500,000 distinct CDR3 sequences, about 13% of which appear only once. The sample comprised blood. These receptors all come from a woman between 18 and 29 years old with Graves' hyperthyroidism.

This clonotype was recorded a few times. The CDR3 DNA reads TGTGCCGGTTCCGACAGCTACGAGCAGTACTTC. Translated: CAGSDSYEQYF. This chain connects TRBV7-9 to TRBJ2-7; D is perhaps TRBD1 (5 bases). Germline-derived CDR1 and CDR2 are SEHNR and FQNEAQ (reference sequence). The CDR3 has 11 amino acids. Trimming shortened V by 11 bases and J by 3 bases, and 11 bases separated the two germline ends.

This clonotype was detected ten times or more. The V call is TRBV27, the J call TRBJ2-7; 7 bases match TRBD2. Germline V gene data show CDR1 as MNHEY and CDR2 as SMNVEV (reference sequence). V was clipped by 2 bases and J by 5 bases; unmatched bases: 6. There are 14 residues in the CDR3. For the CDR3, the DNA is TGTGCCAGCAGTTTACTGGCGGGAGTTCACGAGCAGTACTTC. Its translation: CASSLLAGVHEQYF.

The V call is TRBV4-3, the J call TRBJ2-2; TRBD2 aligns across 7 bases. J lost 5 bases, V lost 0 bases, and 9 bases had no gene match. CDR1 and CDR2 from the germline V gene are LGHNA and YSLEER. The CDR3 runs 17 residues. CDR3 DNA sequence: TGCGCCAGCAGCCAAGATCGGCGGGGGTTTTTGACCGGGGAGCTGTTTTTT. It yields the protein CASSQDRRGFLTGELFF.

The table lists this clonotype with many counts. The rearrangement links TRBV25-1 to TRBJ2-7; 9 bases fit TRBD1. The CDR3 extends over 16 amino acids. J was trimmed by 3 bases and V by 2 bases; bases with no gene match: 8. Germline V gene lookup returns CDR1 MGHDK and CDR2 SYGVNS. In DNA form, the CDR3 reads TGTGCCAGCAGTGAAGGGTTAGGGACAGGGAACTACGAGCAGTACTTC. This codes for CASSEGLGTGNYEQYF.

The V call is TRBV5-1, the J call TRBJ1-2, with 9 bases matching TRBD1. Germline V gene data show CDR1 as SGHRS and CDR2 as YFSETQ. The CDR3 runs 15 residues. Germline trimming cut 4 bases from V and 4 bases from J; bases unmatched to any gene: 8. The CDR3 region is CASSRGQGGGYGYTF. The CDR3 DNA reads TGCGCCAGCAGCAGGGGACAGGGAGGAGGCTATGGCTACACCTTC.

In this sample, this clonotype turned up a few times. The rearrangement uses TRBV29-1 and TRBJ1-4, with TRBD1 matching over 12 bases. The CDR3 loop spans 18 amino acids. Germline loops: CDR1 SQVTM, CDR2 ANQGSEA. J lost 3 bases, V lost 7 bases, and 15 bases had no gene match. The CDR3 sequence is CSARTGTGGGLANEKLFF. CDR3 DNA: TGCAGCGCTAGAACCGGGACAGGGGGCGGCCTTGCTAATGAAAAACTGTTTTTT.

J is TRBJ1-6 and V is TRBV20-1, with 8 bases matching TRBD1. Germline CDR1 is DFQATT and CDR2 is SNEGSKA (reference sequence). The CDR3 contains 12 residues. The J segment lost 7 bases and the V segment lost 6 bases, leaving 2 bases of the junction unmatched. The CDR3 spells CSAGQVNSPLHF. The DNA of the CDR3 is TGCAGTGCGGGACAGGTGAATTCACCCCTCCACTTT.

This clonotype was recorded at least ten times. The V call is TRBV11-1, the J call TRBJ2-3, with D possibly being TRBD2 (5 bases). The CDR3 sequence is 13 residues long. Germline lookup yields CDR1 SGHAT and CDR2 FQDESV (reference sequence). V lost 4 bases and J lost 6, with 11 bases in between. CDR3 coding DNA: TGTGCCAGCAGCTCTCAACTAGGGGATACGCAGTATTTT. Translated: CASSSQLGDTQYF.

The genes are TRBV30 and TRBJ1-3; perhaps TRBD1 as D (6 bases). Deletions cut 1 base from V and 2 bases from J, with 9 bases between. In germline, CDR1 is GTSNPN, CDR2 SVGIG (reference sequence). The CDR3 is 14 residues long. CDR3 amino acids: CAWSDGGAGNTIYF. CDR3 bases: TGTGCCTGGAGTGACGGGGGCGCTGGAAACACCATATATTTT.

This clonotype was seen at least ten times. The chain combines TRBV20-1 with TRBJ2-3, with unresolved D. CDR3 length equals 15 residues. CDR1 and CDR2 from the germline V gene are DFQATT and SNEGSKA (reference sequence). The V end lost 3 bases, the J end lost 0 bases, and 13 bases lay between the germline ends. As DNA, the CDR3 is TGCAGTGCTAGTTCCCCACAAACTAGCACAGATACGCAGTATTTT. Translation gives CSASSPQTSTDTQYF.

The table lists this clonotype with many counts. The CDR3 DNA sequence: TGTGCCAGCACCACAGGGGGCGCGACAGATACGCAGTATTTT. Its translation is CASTTGGATDTQYF. This chain links TRBV12-3 or TRBV12-4 with TRBJ2-3, with 9 bases that match TRBD1. This CDR3 is 14 amino acids long. J lost 3 bases, V lost 7 bases, and 5 bases had no gene match.

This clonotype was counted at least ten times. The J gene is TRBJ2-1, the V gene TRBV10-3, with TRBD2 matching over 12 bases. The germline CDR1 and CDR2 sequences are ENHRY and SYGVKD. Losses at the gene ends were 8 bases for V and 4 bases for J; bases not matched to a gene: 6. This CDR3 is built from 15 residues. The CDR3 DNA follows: TGTGCCATCTCTGCCGGGACTAGCGGGTACAATGAGCAGTTCTTC. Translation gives CAISAGTSGYNEQFF.

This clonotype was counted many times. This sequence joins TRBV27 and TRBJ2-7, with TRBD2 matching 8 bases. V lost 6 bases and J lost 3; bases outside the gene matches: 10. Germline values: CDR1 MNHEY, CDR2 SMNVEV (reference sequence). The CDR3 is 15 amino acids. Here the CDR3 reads CASSVSSSGLYEQYF. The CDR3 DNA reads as TGTGCCAGCAGCGTTTCGTCTAGCGGGCTCTACGAGCAGTACTTC.

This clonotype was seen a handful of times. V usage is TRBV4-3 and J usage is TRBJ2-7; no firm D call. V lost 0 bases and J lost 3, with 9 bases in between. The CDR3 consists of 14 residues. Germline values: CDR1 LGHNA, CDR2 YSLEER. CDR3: CASSQEQAHYEQYF. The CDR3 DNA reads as TGCGCCAGCAGCCAAGAGCAGGCACACTACGAGCAGTACTTC.

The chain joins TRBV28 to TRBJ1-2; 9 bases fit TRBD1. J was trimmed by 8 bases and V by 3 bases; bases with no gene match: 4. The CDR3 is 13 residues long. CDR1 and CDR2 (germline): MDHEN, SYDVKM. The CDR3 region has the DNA TGTGCCAGCAGTTTCGGGACAGGGAGCGGCTACACCTTC. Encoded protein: CASSFGTGSGYTF.

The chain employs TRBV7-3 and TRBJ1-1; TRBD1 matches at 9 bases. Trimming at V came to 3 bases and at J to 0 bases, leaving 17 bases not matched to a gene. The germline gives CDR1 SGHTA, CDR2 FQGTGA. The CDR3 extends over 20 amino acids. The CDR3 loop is CASSFTLRTGAAGLNTEAFF. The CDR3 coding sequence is TGTGCCAGCAGCTTCACCCTAAGGACAGGGGCGGCGGGGTTGAACACTGAAGCTTTCTTT.

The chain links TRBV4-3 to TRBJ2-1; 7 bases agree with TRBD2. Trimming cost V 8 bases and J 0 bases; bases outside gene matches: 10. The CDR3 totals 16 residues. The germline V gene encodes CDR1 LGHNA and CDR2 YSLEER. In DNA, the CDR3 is TGCGCCAGCTCCATCAGCGGGACGAGCTCCTACAATGAGCAGTTCTTC. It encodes CASSISGTSSYNEQFF.

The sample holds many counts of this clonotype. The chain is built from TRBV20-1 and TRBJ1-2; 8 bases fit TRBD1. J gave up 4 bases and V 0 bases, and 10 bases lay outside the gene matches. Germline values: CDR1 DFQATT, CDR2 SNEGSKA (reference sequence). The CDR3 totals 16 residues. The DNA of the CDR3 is TGCAGTGCTAGAGATCCCGGACAGGGAGTAGGCTATGGCTACACCTTC. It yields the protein CSARDPGQGVGYGYTF.

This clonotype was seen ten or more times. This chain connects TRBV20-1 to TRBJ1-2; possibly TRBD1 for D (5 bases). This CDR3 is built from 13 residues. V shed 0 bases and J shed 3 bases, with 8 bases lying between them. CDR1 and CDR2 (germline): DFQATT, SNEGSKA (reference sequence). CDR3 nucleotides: TGCAGTGCTAGAGAAGGGACCGACTATGGCTACACCTTC. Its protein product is CSAREGTDYGYTF.

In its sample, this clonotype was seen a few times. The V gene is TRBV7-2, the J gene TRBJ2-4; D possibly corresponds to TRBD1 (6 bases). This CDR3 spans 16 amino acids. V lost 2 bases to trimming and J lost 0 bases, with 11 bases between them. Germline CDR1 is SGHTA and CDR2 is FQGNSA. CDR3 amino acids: CASSLWTALAKNIQYF. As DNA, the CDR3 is TGTGCCAGCAGCTTATGGACAGCCCTAGCCAAAAACATTCAGTACTTC. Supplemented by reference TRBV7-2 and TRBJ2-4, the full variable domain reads GAGVSQSPSNKVTEKGKDVELRCDPISGHTALYWYRQSLGQGLEFLIYFQGNSAPDKSGLPSDRFSAERTGGSVSTLTIQRTQQEDSAVYLCASSLWTALAKNIQYFGAGTRLSVL.

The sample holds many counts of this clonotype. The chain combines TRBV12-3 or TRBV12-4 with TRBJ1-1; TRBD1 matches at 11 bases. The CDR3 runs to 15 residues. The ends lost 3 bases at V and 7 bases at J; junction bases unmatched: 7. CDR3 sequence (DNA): TGTGCCAGCAGTTTTGGGGGGACAGGGGGGGTTGAAGCTTTCTTT. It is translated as CASSFGGTGGVEAFF.

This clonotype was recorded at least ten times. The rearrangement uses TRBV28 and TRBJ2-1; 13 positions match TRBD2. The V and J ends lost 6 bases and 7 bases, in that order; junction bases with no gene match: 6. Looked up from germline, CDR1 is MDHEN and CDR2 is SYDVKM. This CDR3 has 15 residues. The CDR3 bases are TGTGCCAGCAGGTCCCCGGGACTAGCGGGGAATGAGCAGTTCTTC. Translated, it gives CASRSPGLAGNEQFF.

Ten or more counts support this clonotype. The CDR3: CSARGAVTTRSAGELFF. CDR3 sequence (DNA): TGCAGTGCTAGAGGCGCCGTGACCACCAGAAGCGCCGGGGAGCTGTTTTTT. The chain recombines TRBV20-1 with TRBJ2-2; no definite D call. The CDR3 is made up of 17 amino acids. Germline assignment: CDR1 DFQATT and CDR2 SNEGSKA (reference sequence). V was trimmed by 1 base and J by 6 bases, leaving 21 bases between them.